The 26 T cell receptor beta chains reported below all come from one sample, sequenced in a study of blood T cell repertoires in COVID-19. Here immunoSEQ multiplex PCR was the method, and the copy in TCRdb shows in-frame clones only, minus some. Of 200,000 to 250,000 clones in the sample, 80% to 90% were seen once. Input material: peripheral blood. Receptors were obtained from a woman of 80 years or more with acute or convalescent COVID-19.

V is TRBV7-9 and J is TRBJ2-1, with 8 bases matching TRBD2. The V gene end was trimmed by 5 bases and the J gene end by 1 base; junction bases not matched to a gene: 13. CDR1 is SEHNR and CDR2 is FQNEAQ in the germline V gene (reference sequence). This CDR3 is 18 amino acids long. CDR3 amino acids: CASSPAGGGSTSYNEQFF. CDR3 bases: TGTGCCAGCAGCCCCGCGGGGGGCGGGAGCACTTCCTACAATGAGCAGTTCTTC.

The chain employs TRBV27 and TRBJ2-7; 9 bases match TRBD1. Germline loops: CDR1 MNHEY, CDR2 SMNVEV (reference sequence). CDR3 length equals 15 residues. The V and J ends lost 5 bases and 6 bases, in that order; junction bases with no gene match: 11. The CDR3 DNA sequence: TGTGCCAGCAGTACTCTACCCGGACAGGGGACCGAGCAGTACTTC. Translation gives CASSTLPGQGTEQYF.

The chain carries TRBV11-3 and TRBJ2-3; tentative D call: TRBD1 (6 bases). Deletions cut 5 bases from V and 11 bases from J, with 17 bases between. The CDR3 covers 13 residues. Germline assignment: CDR1 SGHNT and CDR2 YENEEA. CDR3 protein: CASSQGTIPGQYF. The CDR3 DNA reads TGTGCCAGCAGCCAGGGGACAATCCCTGGGCAGTATTTT.

This chain uses TRBV7-9 with TRBJ1-1; D is possibly TRBD1 (5 bases). V lost 2 bases to trimming and J lost 2 bases, with 12 bases between them. From germline, CDR1 is SEHNR and CDR2 FQNEAQ (reference sequence). There are 15 residues in the CDR3. CDR3 in DNA: TGTGCCAGCAGCTTATCGGGGGGTGTCAACACTGAAGCTTTCTTT. Translated: CASSLSGGVNTEAFF.

The CDR3 sequence: CADGWTEEYEQYF. The CDR3 DNA follows: TGTGCAGACGGCTGGACAGAAGAATACGAGCAGTACTTC. The chain employs TRBV7-3 and TRBJ2-7; possibly TRBD1 for D (6 bases). The germline V gene encodes CDR1 SGHTA and CDR2 FQGTGA. This CDR3 region has 13 residues.

The chain uses TRBV5-6 and TRBJ2-5; TRBD1 matches 9 bases. The CDR3 is made up of 14 amino acids. Germline assignment: CDR1 SGHDT and CDR2 YYEEEE. With 5 bases clipped from V and 5 bases from J, the junction kept 7 bases outside the gene matches. The CDR3 reads CASRGTGPYETQYF. CDR3 bases: TGTGCCAGCAGGGGGACAGGGCCGTATGAGACCCAGTACTTC. The whole variable domain, filled in from reference TRBV5-6 and TRBJ2-5, reads DAGVTQSPTHLIKTRGQQVTLRCSPKSGHDTVSWYQQALGQGPQFIFQYYEEEERQRGNFPDRFSGHQFPNYSSELNVNALLLGDSALYLCASRGTGPYETQYFGPGTRLLVL.

CDR3 protein: CASSTTVNNEAFF. DNA for the CDR3: TGTGCCAGCAGCACGACAGTGAATAATGAAGCTTTCTTT. J is TRBJ1-1 and V is TRBV12-3 or TRBV12-4, with a tentative D call TRBD1 (5 bases). The V and J ends lost 6 bases and 7 bases respectively, with 15 bases between them. This CDR3 is built from 13 residues.

The CDR3 nucleotides read TGTGCCAGCAGTTACTCTGGAGGAGGACAGCCCCAGCATTTT. It encodes CASSYSGGGQPQHF. V and J are TRBV6-6 and TRBJ1-5; no reliable D call. Germline V lookup: CDR1 MNHNY, CDR2 SVGAGI (reference sequence). V gave up 0 bases and J gave up 7 bases, with 10 bases separating them. The CDR3 spans 14 residues.

Comments on this clone: In the same sample, other DNA sequences code for this CDR3. The CDR3 DNA sequence: TGTGCCAGCAGTTACTCGAGAAACAATGAGCAGTTCTTC. Translation gives CASSYSRNNEQFF. The chain carries TRBV6-5 and TRBJ2-1, with D uncertain. Trimming stripped 0 bases from V and 5 bases from J, with 5 bases between. This CDR3 is built from 13 residues. From germline, CDR1 is MNHEY and CDR2 SVGAGI.

The chain is built from TRBV7-9 and TRBJ2-6; D gene uncertain. CDR1 and CDR2 from the germline V gene are SEHNR and FQNEAQ (reference sequence). V lost 7 bases and J 0 bases, leaving 4 bases between the germline ends. This CDR3 is 13 amino acids long. CDR3 loop: CASISSGANVLTF. The CDR3, as DNA: TGTGCCAGCATCAGCTCTGGGGCCAACGTCCTGACTTTC.

The chain joins TRBV7-2 to TRBJ2-2; perhaps TRBD1 as D (5 bases). The CDR3 sequence is 17 residues long. Germline values: CDR1 SGHTA, CDR2 FQGNSA. Trimming took off 0 bases at V and 4 bases at J, with 15 bases between the two ends. The CDR3 protein is CASSLAIAGWGTGELFF. CDR3 nucleotide sequence: TGTGCCAGCAGCTTAGCGATCGCAGGGTGGGGCACCGGGGAGCTGTTTTTT.

This chain uses TRBV7-9 with TRBJ2-5; 7 bases fit TRBD2. The junction had 7 bases not matched to a gene; V was cut back by 3 bases and J by 0 bases. The CDR3 totals 16 residues. Germline CDR1 is SEHNR and CDR2 is FQNEAQ (reference sequence). In nucleotides, the CDR3 is TGTGCCAGCAGCTTTCAGGCTAGCGGAAACCAAGAGACCCAGTACTTC. Its translation: CASSFQASGNQETQYF.

This clone was observed a handful of times. The chain employs TRBV19 and TRBJ2-2; 8 nucleotides agree with TRBD2. The CDR3 covers 16 residues. Losses at the gene ends were 7 bases for V and 5 bases for J; bases not matched to a gene: 12. CDR1 LNHDA and CDR2 SQIVND come from the germline V gene (reference sequence). The CDR3 DNA sequence: TGTGCCAGTATTTCTACTTCAGCGGGAGTTACCGGGGAGCTGTTTTTT. Protein: CASISTSAGVTGELFF.

The chain couples TRBV27 to TRBJ1-4; 10 bases agree with TRBD1. CDR3 length: 13 amino acids. Germline V gene lookup returns CDR1 MNHEY and CDR2 SMNVEV (reference sequence). The trim removed 6 bases at V and 7 bases at J, leaving 2 bases unmatched. CDR3: CASRRQGAEKLFF. CDR3 in DNA: TGTGCCAGCAGGCGACAGGGGGCTGAAAAACTGTTTTTT.

The chain employs TRBV7-3 and TRBJ1-3; 9 nucleotides agree with TRBD1. Germline V gene sequence: CDR1 SGHTA, CDR2 FQGTGA. This CDR3 has 15 amino acids. The ends lost 5 bases at V and 4 bases at J; junction bases unmatched: 6. The CDR3 reads CASSPGTGIGNTIYF. Written as DNA, the CDR3 is TGTGCCAGCAGCCCCGGGACAGGGATCGGAAACACCATATATTTT.

V usage is TRBV7-8 and J usage is TRBJ1-6; the D gene is possibly TRBD1 (6 bases). The CDR3 runs to 12 residues. Deletions cut 0 bases from V and 14 bases from J, with 8 bases between. The germline CDR1 and CDR2 sequences are SGHVS and FQNEAQ. The CDR3 is CASSLADRSLHF. The CDR3 DNA is TGTGCCAGCAGCTTAGCCGACAGGTCCCTCCACTTT.

The CDR3 spells CAISQDEKLFF. CDR3 DNA: TGTGCCATCAGTCAGGATGAAAAACTGTTTTTT. The V gene is TRBV10-3, the J gene TRBJ1-4; D is ambiguous. Germline CDR1 reads ENHRY; CDR2 reads SYGVKD. The V and J ends lost 5 bases and 6 bases respectively, with 4 bases between them. CDR3 size: 11 residues.

The chain couples TRBV29-1 to TRBJ1-4; tentatively, D is TRBD1 (6 bases). CDR3 length: 15 amino acids. Per the germline V gene, CDR1 is SQVTM and CDR2 is ANQGSEA. The V end lost 3 bases, the J end lost 6 bases, and 17 bases lay between the germline ends. The CDR3 sequence: CSVDTGFGGYEKLFF. CDR3 nucleotide sequence: TGCAGCGTTGATACAGGGTTTGGTGGTTATGAAAAACTGTTTTTT. The full variable domain, in which reference TRBV29-1 and TRBJ1-4 provide the parts outside the CDR3, is SAVISQKPSRDICQRGTSLTIQCQVDSQVTMMFWYRQQPGQSLTLIATANQGSEATYESGFVIDKFPISRPNLTFSTLTVSNMSPEDSSIYLCSVDTGFGGYEKLFFGSGTQLSVL.

The chain combines TRBV7-8 with TRBJ2-7, with 9 bases fitting TRBD1. V shed 3 bases, J shed 4 bases, and the junction held 7 bases outside the gene matches. The CDR3 sequence is 15 residues long. Germline CDR1 is SGHVS and CDR2 is FQNEAQ. In DNA, the CDR3 is TGTGCCAGCAGCTTTTCGGGGACAGGGCCGTACGAGCAGTACTTC. Translated, it gives CASSFSGTGPYEQYF.

The chain links TRBV7-2 to TRBJ1-2; no clear D. Trimming left V 1 base short and J 5 bases short, with 11 bases between. The length of the CDR3 is 14 residues. Germline CDR1 reads SGHTA; CDR2 reads FQGNSA. The CDR3 loop reads CASSLGVSAYGYTF. CDR3 DNA sequence: TGTGCCAGCAGCTTAGGAGTCAGCGCATATGGCTACACCTTC.

The gene calls are TRBV21-1 and TRBJ1-5. TRBV21-1 constitutes a pseudogene. This CDR3 contains 16 residues. In DNA, the CDR3 is TGTGCCAGCAGCTCCCATGGGGGGAAGAAGAATCAGCCCCAGCATTTT. Protein sequence: CASSSHGGKKNQPQHF.

J is TRBJ2-1 and V is TRBV5-4; TRBD2 matches at 16 bases. From germline, CDR1 is SGHNT and CDR2 YYREEE (reference sequence). CDR3 length: 17 residues. Trimming at V came to 4 bases and at J to 8 bases, leaving 9 bases not matched to a gene. CDR3 nucleotide sequence: TGTGCCAGCAGCCCGCCGGGACTAGCGGGAGGGAACGATGAGCAGTTCTTC. Residues: CASSPPGLAGGNDEQFF.

The chain employs TRBV6-5 and TRBJ2-7, with D unclear. The CDR3 is 11 residues long. V lost 5 bases and J 6 bases, leaving 8 bases between the germline ends. From germline, CDR1 is MNHEY and CDR2 SVGAGI. CDR3 protein: CASSQSTEQYF. CDR3 DNA sequence: TGTGCCAGCAGTCAAAGCACCGAGCAGTACTTC.

CDR3 sequence (DNA): TGTGCCAGTAGTACCGAGAGCTCCTATAATTCACCCCTCCACTTT. Translation gives CASSTESSYNSPLHF. The chain employs TRBV19 and TRBJ1-6; D unresolved. With 4 bases removed from V and 0 bases from J, the gap between germline ends came to 7 bases. CDR3 length: 15 residues. The germline CDR1 and CDR2 sequences are LNHDA and SQIVND (reference sequence).

This clone has just one count. This chain links TRBV9 with TRBJ1-4; TRBD1 matches at 9 bases. V lost 4 bases and J lost 5; bases outside the gene matches: 3. The CDR3 runs 14 residues. Germline lookup yields CDR1 SGDLS and CDR2 YYNGEE. The CDR3 spells CASSSGTGNEKLFF. DNA for the CDR3: TGTGCCAGCAGCTCCGGGACAGGGAATGAAAAACTGTTTTTT.

The V call is TRBV7-8, the J call TRBJ1-3; no clear D. CDR1 is SGHVS and CDR2 is FQNEAQ in the germline V gene. The CDR3 consists of 14 residues. Trimming stripped 1 base from V and 4 bases from J, with 8 bases between. The CDR3 DNA reads TGTGCCAGCAGCTTAGACGGGGTAGGAAACACCATATATTTT. Its translation: CASSLDGVGNTIYF.